The present T cell receptor beta chain was sequenced within a study of blood T cell repertoires in COVID-19. Study-wide context: PBMCs, B-cell-depleted T cells, or T cells were the source of the cDNA or gDNA that made up the material.

Authors' analysis steps: The assay estimated nucleated cells by amplifying reference gene primers. Profiled with immunoSEQ multiplex PCR; TCRdb holds only in-frame clones, not every one. The DNA gave D and trimming, while V, J and clone size come from that table. The sample holds about 360,000 clones, 81% seen once. The V gene lost 0 bases and the J gene lost 2 bases, with 12 bases spanning the gap. The CDR3 runs 16 residues. Germline V CDR1 and CDR2: SGHKS, YYEKEE (reference sequence). V usage is TRBV5-5 and J usage is TRBJ1-3, with D possibly being TRBD1 (5 bases). Specimen: peripheral blood. The receptor was derived from a human donor with acute or convalescent COVID-19. The donor label of this sample is uncertain. In DNA form, the CDR3 reads TGTGCCAGCAGCTTGGCTGTGTCGGGGGCTGGAAACACCATATATTTT. Translating it yields CASSLAVSGAGNTIYF. Variable domain in full (rest from reference TRBV5-5 and TRBJ1-3): DAGVTQSPTHLIKTRGQQVTLRCSPISGHKSVSWYQQVLGQGPQFIFQYYEKEERGRGNFPDRFSARQFPNYSSELNVNALLLGDSALYLCASSLAVSGAGNTIYFGEGSWLTVV.